This entry is about one T cell receptor (beta chain). This CDR3 spans 15 amino acids. Germline V gene data show CDR1 as MNHEY and CDR2 as SVGAGI. J lost 1 base, V lost 6 bases, and 5 bases had no gene match. These data belong to a study of OX40 agonist ivuxolimab in advanced cancers. In the study overall: Ivuxolimab, which patients received intravenously every 2 weeks, was dosed at 0.01 to 10 mg/kg. Having had anti-PD-1, anti-PD-L1 or anti-CTLA-4 therapy before was allowed, and roughly 39% had some.

Clones were sequenced by immunoSEQ multiplex PCR, and TCRdb holds only the in-frame ones, with some missing. The table has some 60,000 clones, more than 80% seen once. The sequencing used CD4+ or CD8+ T cells sorted from blood, collected in a trial of the OX40 agonist ivuxolimab. This TCR came from an adult with an advanced solid tumor such as melanoma, head and neck, liver or kidney cancer. The chain employs TRBV6-5 and TRBJ1-5, with 8 nucleotides matching TRBD1. The CDR3 region has the DNA TGTGCCAGCAGCCGACAGGGGATCAGCAATCAGCCCCAGCATTTT. Amino acid sequence: CASSRQGISNQPQHF.